The 25 T cell receptor beta chains below all came from one sample that was sequenced in a study of CD8 T cells in Susac syndrome. An input of roughly 0.5 to 1 ug of RNA was subjected to reverse transcription using random hexamers. MiXCR, run by TCRdb on the immunoSEQ multiplex PCR reads, gives a single entry per CDR3 protein. Of around 170,000 distinct CDR3 sequences in the sample, roughly 95% were seen once. The specimen sequenced was CD4+ T cells from PBMCs. These receptors were obtained from a human donor with Susac syndrome.

This clonotype came up once. The chain links TRBV19 to TRBJ1-2; D may be TRBD1 (6 bases). V shed 6 bases and J shed 0 bases, with 11 bases lying between them. CDR1 is LNHDA and CDR2 is SQIVND in the germline V gene (reference sequence). CDR3 size: 14 residues. The CDR3 nucleotides are TGTGCCAGTAGAACAGGGTACTCTAACTATGGCTACACCTTC. This gives the protein CASRTGYSNYGYTF.

The rearrangement uses TRBV10-2 and TRBJ1-5, with 11 nucleotides matching TRBD1. The CDR3 is made up of 13 amino acids. With V trimmed by 6 bases and J by 6 bases, 1 base remained unmatched. Per the germline V gene, CDR1 is WSHSY and CDR2 is SAAADI. CDR3 sequence: CASRDRGLQPQHF. As DNA, the CDR3 is TGCGCCAGCAGGGACAGGGGGCTTCAGCCCCAGCATTTT.

The J gene is TRBJ1-2, the V gene TRBV9; no clear D. Trimming cost V 5 bases and J 3 bases, with 14 bases left between them. Germline values: CDR1 SGDLS, CDR2 YYNGEE. There are 14 residues in the CDR3. CDR3 bases: TGTGCCAGCAGGTCGGAGGGAGTAGACTATGGCTACACCTTC. Encoded protein: CASRSEGVDYGYTF. Together with reference TRBV9 and TRBJ1-2, the CDR3 gives the full variable domain: DSGVTQTPKHLITATGQRVTLRCSPRSGDLSVYWYQQSLDQGLQFLIQYYNGEERAKGNILERFSAQQFPDLHSELNLSSLELGDSALYFCASRSEGVDYGYTFGSGTRLTVV.

The chain couples TRBV5-4 to TRBJ2-3; 7 bases agree with TRBD2. CDR1 and CDR2 (germline): SGHNT, YYREEE (reference sequence). This CDR3 contains 16 residues. Trimming removed 4 bases from V and 3 bases from J; junction bases left unmatched: 11. In nucleotides, the CDR3 is TGTGCCAGCAGCGTGGGAGCGGGGACTGTGACAGATACGCAGTATTTT. This encodes CASSVGAGTVTDTQYF.

The chain links TRBV4-2 to TRBJ2-5; 9 nucleotides agree with TRBD1. Per germline, CDR1 LGHNA and CDR2 YNFKEQ. J was trimmed by 3 bases and V by 4 bases; bases with no gene match: 6. There are 15 residues in the CDR3. CDR3 nucleotides: TGTGCCAGCAGCCCTATGACAGGGGGGGAAGAGACCCAGTACTTC. Amino acid sequence: CASSPMTGGEETQYF.

This chain uses TRBV30 with TRBJ1-5; D gene ambiguous. Trimming shortened V by 2 bases and J by 4 bases, and 18 bases separated the two germline ends. Looked up from germline, CDR1 is GTSNPN and CDR2 is SVGIG (reference sequence). This CDR3 spans 16 amino acids. The CDR3 DNA follows: TGTGCCTGGAGTCCGCGGGCCGGCCCAATGAATCAGCCCCAGCATTTT. Translated: CAWSPRAGPMNQPQHF.

In its sample, this clonotype was seen once. This sequence joins TRBV27 and TRBJ1-5; 12 bases match TRBD1. CDR1 and CDR2 from the germline V gene are MNHEY and SMNVEV (reference sequence). V was clipped by 4 bases and J by 6 bases; unmatched bases: 4. The CDR3 loop spans 15 amino acids. As DNA, the CDR3 is TGTGCCAGCAGTTCCGGGACAGGGGGCCGTCAGCCCCAGCATTTT. Its protein product is CASSSGTGGRQPQHF.

CDR3 sequence reads: CASSGQHNSPLHF. The CDR3 coding sequence is TGTGCCAGCAGTGGGCAGCATAATTCACCCCTCCACTTT. J is TRBJ1-6 and V is TRBV2; D unresolved. Between the trimmed V and J ends, which lost 4 bases and 5 bases, there was a span of 6 bases. The CDR3 loop spans 13 amino acids. In germline, CDR1 is SNHLY, CDR2 FYNNEI.

V gene TRBV16 combines with J gene TRBJ1-4; 8 nucleotides agree with TRBD1. This CDR3 is built from 15 residues. The germline CDR1 and CDR2 sequences are KGHSY and FQNENV. V gave up 4 bases and J gave up 4 bases; unmatched junction bases: 5. The CDR3 spells CASSPLGQGNEKLFF. The DNA for the CDR3 is TGTGCCAGCAGCCCACTCGGACAGGGTAATGAAAAACTGTTTTTT.

The CDR3 coding sequence is TGTGCCAGCAGCTTCCTCGGGGGGGGGCAGGAGACCCAGTACTTC. Residues: CASSFLGGGQETQYF. The genes are TRBV7-3 and TRBJ2-5; TRBD2 matches at 8 bases. CDR3 length: 15 amino acids. J gave up 5 bases and V 3 bases, and 8 bases lay outside the gene matches. CDR1 is SGHTA, CDR2 FQGTGA, per germline.

This chain connects TRBV19 to TRBJ2-2; unclear D gene. CDR1 and CDR2 from the germline V gene are LNHDA and SQIVND (reference sequence). The V and J ends lost 6 bases and 4 bases respectively, with 12 bases between them. The CDR3 contains 14 residues. CDR3 DNA: TGTGCCAGTAGGTTAGATTCGGGCACCGGGGAGCTGTTTTTT. Translated, it gives CASRLDSGTGELFF.

The CDR3 sequence: CSPFRSETQYF. The CDR3 coding sequence is TGCAGCCCCTTCCGATCCGAGACCCAGTACTTC. The chain combines TRBV29-1 with TRBJ2-5, with unresolved D. Germline V lookup: CDR1 SQVTM, CDR2 ANQGSEA. This CDR3 is 11 amino acids long. Trimming removed 8 bases at V and 5 bases at J, with 12 bases between.

The CDR3 nucleotides read TGTGCCAGCAGTGGCGGCGGGGGGCACACAGATACGCAGTATTTT. This translates into CASSGGGGHTDTQYF. The V and J genes are TRBV6-5 and TRBJ2-3, with TRBD2 matching 8 bases. The CDR3 has 15 residues. With V trimmed by 5 bases and J by 2 bases, 6 bases remained unmatched. Germline CDR1 reads MNHEY; CDR2 reads SVGAGI.

The rearrangement uses TRBV6-5 and TRBJ2-6; no clear D. Germline CDR1 MNHEY, CDR2 SVGAGI. V gave up 7 bases and J gave up 2 bases, with 6 bases separating them. This CDR3 region has 13 residues. CDR3 loop: CASTKPGANVLTF. Here the CDR3 DNA reads TGTGCCAGCACCAAACCTGGGGCCAACGTCCTGACTTTC.

This chain uses TRBV30 with TRBJ2-1, with D perhaps TRBD1 or TRBD2 (5 bases each). Germline assignment: CDR1 GTSNPN and CDR2 SVGIG (reference sequence). The CDR3 is 13 residues long. V was shortened by 4 bases and J by 12 bases, with 19 bases between the two germline ends. CDR3 loop: CAWISARGSWQFF. Here the CDR3 DNA reads TGTGCCTGGATCAGTGCCCGGGGCAGCTGGCAGTTCTTC.

The V call is TRBV25-1, the J call TRBJ1-5; D gene uncertain. Trimming took 5 bases from V and 5 from J, leaving 10 bases between them. In germline, CDR1 is MGHDK, CDR2 SYGVNS. The CDR3 extends over 13 amino acids. This CDR3 reads CASSHHGDQPQHF. For the CDR3, the DNA is TGTGCCAGCAGTCATCACGGTGATCAGCCCCAGCATTTT.

This rearrangement joins TRBV30 to TRBJ1-1; no reliable D call. The CDR3 spans 12 residues. V shed 8 bases and J shed 1 base, with 11 bases lying between them. CDR1 is GTSNPN and CDR2 is SVGIG in the germline V gene (reference sequence). The CDR3 here is CAADVGNTEAFF. CDR3 DNA: TGTGCCGCCGATGTGGGGAACACTGAAGCTTTCTTT. The full variable domain, rest sourced from reference TRBV30 and TRBJ1-1, is SQTIHQWPATLVQPVGSPLSLECTVEGTSNPNLYWYRQAAGRGLQLLFYSVGIGQISSEVPQNLSASRPQDRQFILSSKKLLLSDSGFYLCAADVGNTEAFFGQGTRLTVV.

V is TRBV15 and J is TRBJ1-6; D gene ambiguous. Germline V lookup: CDR1 LNHNV, CDR2 YYDKDF (reference sequence). The CDR3 has 12 residues. V gave up 0 bases and J gave up 6 bases, with 0 bases separating them. CDR3 sequence (DNA): TGTGCCACCAGCAGAGATAATTCACCCCTCCACTTT. Its protein is CATSRDNSPLHF.

The chain employs TRBV2 and TRBJ1-2; the D is unclear. Germline CDR1 reads SNHLY; CDR2 reads FYNNEI. CDR3 length: 11 residues. V lost 8 bases and J 7 bases, leaving 11 bases between the germline ends. Written as DNA, the CDR3 is TGTGCCAGCCGTACCGGAAGTGGCTACACCTTC. Amino acid sequence: CASRTGSGYTF.

CDR3 protein: CASSRVLNTEAFF. For the CDR3, the DNA is TGTGCCAGCAGCCGGGTCTTGAACACTGAAGCTTTCTTT. The chain couples TRBV4-2 to TRBJ1-1; D call uncertain. Per germline, CDR1 LGHNA and CDR2 YNFKEQ. This CDR3 contains 13 residues. Trimming cost V 4 bases and J 0 bases, with 6 bases left between them.

The chain uses TRBV6-1 and TRBJ2-7; unclear D gene. This CDR3 is 13 amino acids long. V lost 1 base and J lost 10, with 14 bases in between. From germline, CDR1 is MNHNS and CDR2 SASEGT. The CDR3 protein is CASSEVFEAGQYF. In nucleotides, the CDR3 is TGTGCCAGCAGTGAAGTTTTTGAGGCAGGACAGTACTTC.

The genes are TRBV11-1 and TRBJ1-2; 8 bases fit TRBD1. After removal of 5 bases from V and 5 bases from J, the junction contained 10 bases not matched to a gene. The CDR3 length is 15 residues. In germline, CDR1 is SGHAT, CDR2 FQDESV (reference sequence). CDR3 loop: CASSRTGQGGYGYTF. Written as DNA, the CDR3 is TGTGCCAGCAGCCGGACCGGACAGGGAGGTTATGGCTACACCTTC.

The V and J genes are TRBV30 and TRBJ1-5; a weak D match, TRBD1 (5 bases). Germline loops: CDR1 GTSNPN, CDR2 SVGIG (reference sequence). V shed 0 bases and J shed 5 bases, with 8 bases lying between them. The CDR3 spans 13 residues. CDR3 protein: CAWSVRGDQPQHF. CDR3 nucleotide sequence: TGTGCCTGGAGTGTACGGGGGGATCAGCCCCAGCATTTT.

The gene calls are TRBV14 and TRBJ1-5, with D perhaps matching TRBD1 (6 bases). CDR3 length: 17 amino acids. Germline assignment: CDR1 SGHDN and CDR2 FVKESK. Trimming shortened V by 1 base and J by 2 bases, and 15 bases separated the two germline ends. The CDR3 here is CASSQGNVGGGNQPQHF. DNA of the CDR3: TGTGCCAGCAGCCAAGGCAACGTAGGGGGGGGCAATCAGCCCCAGCATTTT. Based on the CDR3 plus reference TRBV14 and TRBJ1-5, the full variable domain is EAGVTQFPSHSVIEKGQTVTLRCDPISGHDNLYWYRRVMGKEIKFLLHFVKESKQDESGMPNNRFLAERTGGTYSTLKVQPAELEDSGVYFCASSQGNVGGGNQPQHFGDGTRLSIL.

The rearrangement uses TRBV6-2 or TRBV6-3 and TRBJ2-3, with D perhaps matching TRBD1 (5 bases). The CDR3 sequence is 14 residues long. The V end was cut by 10 bases, the J end by 10 bases, with 24 bases between. Germline V lookup: CDR1 MNHEY, CDR2 SVGEGT. CDR3 DNA: TGTGCCATCCAAAAGGCAGGGCCTAACCACGCGCAGTATTTT. This codes for CAIQKAGPNHAQYF.